This T cell receptor (beta chain) came from a study of T-cell memory formation after mild COVID-19. Regarding the study as a whole: Day 37-peaking second-wave clones had unconfirmed SARS-CoV-2 specificity.

TCRdb analysed the 5' RACE reads with MiXCR anew, one entry per CDR3 protein. The repertoire consists of about 390,000 distinct CDR3 sequences, with roughly 20% occurring once and the leading ten covering around 13%. Concerning this clonotype: Its target is unknown.

Looked up from germline, CDR1 is LNHDA and CDR2 is SQIVND (reference sequence). This CDR3 region has 14 residues. The germline V and J ends were trimmed by 3 bases and 0 bases, with 9 bases remaining between them. The sample consisted of PBMCs or a T cell subset sorted from them (not recorded which). The rearrangement uses TRBV19 and TRBJ2-7; D call uncertain. This clonotype was obtained from an adult woman who had mild COVID-19 (a few samples of this study predate the infection). Cell type and time point are not known. DNA for the CDR3: TGTGCCAGTAGTATTGCAGGCCTCTCCTACGAGCAGTACTTC. As protein: CASSIAGLSYEQYF.